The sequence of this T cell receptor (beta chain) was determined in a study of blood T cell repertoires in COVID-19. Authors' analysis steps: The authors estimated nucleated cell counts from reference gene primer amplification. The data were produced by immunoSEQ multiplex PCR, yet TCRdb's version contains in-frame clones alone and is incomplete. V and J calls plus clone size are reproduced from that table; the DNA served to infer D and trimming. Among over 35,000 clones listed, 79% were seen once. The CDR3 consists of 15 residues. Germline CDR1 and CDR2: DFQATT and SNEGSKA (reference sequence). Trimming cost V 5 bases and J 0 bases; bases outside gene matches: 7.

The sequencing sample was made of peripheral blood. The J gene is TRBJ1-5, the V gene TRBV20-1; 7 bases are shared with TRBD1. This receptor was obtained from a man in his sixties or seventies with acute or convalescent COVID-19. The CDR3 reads CSAGGQANSNQPQHF. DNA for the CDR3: TGCAGTGCTGGTGGACAGGCCAATAGCAATCAGCCCCAGCATTTT.